This T cell receptor (beta chain) was retrieved from a study of technical replicates of blood from a few donors. Method: immunoSEQ multiplex PCR; TCRdb's copy keeps in-frame clones and lacks some. This table has approximately 73,000 clones, more than 85% appearing once. The CDR3 is made up of 13 amino acids. The germline CDR1 and CDR2 sequences are MNHNY and SVGAGI (reference sequence). Trimming left V 2 bases short and J 5 bases short, with 9 bases between. This chain links TRBV6-6 with TRBJ1-1; perhaps TRBD1 as D (6 bases). What was sequenced was T cells isolated from PBMCs. The sequence came from a human donor in good health. CDR3 nucleotide sequence: TGTGCCAGCAGTTACAGTCAGGGGACTGAAGCTTTCTTT. Encoded protein: CASSYSQGTEAFF.